This entry lists 10 T cell receptor beta chains sequenced from one sample in a study of T cell repertoires in cytomegalovirus infection. TCRdb reanalysed the reads using MiXCR and keeps one entry per CDR3 protein. The sample yields fewer than 850,000 distinct CDR3 sequences, 25% to 30% seen once. These TCRs' antigens remain unknown. The sample in question was cultured CD8+ T cells from PBMCs, obtained from culture after CMV antigen stimulation. Receptor source: a human donor in good health (CMV status not recorded). Some clones in this sample may be carry-over from other donors' samples.

V gene TRBV2 combines with J gene TRBJ1-1; tentative D call: TRBD1 (6 bases). Per the germline V gene, CDR1 is SNHLY and CDR2 is FYNNEI. With 8 bases removed from V and 8 bases from J, the gap between germline ends came to 12 bases. The CDR3 covers 11 residues. CDR3 protein: CASAGGWEAFF. The CDR3 DNA is TGTGCCAGCGCCGGGGGCTGGGAAGCTTTCTTT.

The chain uses TRBV7-9 and TRBJ1-1, with 8 bases matching TRBD1. CDR1 and CDR2 (germline): SEHNR, FQNEAQ (reference sequence). V was clipped by 5 bases and J by 11 bases; unmatched bases: 7. CDR3 length equals 12 residues. CDR3 amino acids: CASSQDRGGAFF. CDR3 DNA: TGTGCCAGCAGCCAAGACAGGGGAGGGGCTTTCTTT. The full variable domain, its missing parts supplied by reference TRBV7-9 and TRBJ1-1, is DTGVSQNPRHKITKRGQNVTFRCDPISEHNRLYWYRQTLGQGPEFLTYFQNEAQLEKSRLLSDRFSAERPKGSFSTLEIQRTEQGDSAMYLCASSQDRGGAFFGQGTRLTVV.

The chain carries TRBV5-4 and TRBJ2-1; D is uncertain. Germline-derived CDR1 and CDR2 are SGHNT and YYREEE (reference sequence). This CDR3 has 14 amino acids. Trimming pared 9 bases from V and 8 bases from J, leaving 21 bases between. CDR3: CATAKSLDSHEQFF. The CDR3 region has the DNA TGTGCCACCGCTAAGAGTCTAGACTCACATGAGCAGTTCTTC.

The chain uses TRBV20-1 and TRBJ2-7; 7 bases line up with TRBD1. Germline values: CDR1 DFQATT, CDR2 SNEGSKA (reference sequence). The CDR3 covers 13 residues. The V gene end was trimmed by 3 bases and the J gene end by 4 bases; junction bases not matched to a gene: 6. The CDR3 sequence is CSASPTGAYEQYV. CDR3 in DNA: TGCAGTGCTAGTCCAACAGGGGCATACGAGCAGTACGTC.

V is TRBV14 and J is TRBJ2-6; D remains ambiguous. V was trimmed by 0 bases and J by 3 bases, leaving 3 bases between them. The CDR3 covers 14 residues. Germline CDR1 is SGHDN and CDR2 is FVKESK. CDR3 in DNA: TGTGCCAGCAGCCAAGAATTTGGGGCCAACGTCCTGACTTTC. Its translation is CASSQEFGANVLTF.

This clonotype was detected a few times. The chain is built from TRBV19 and TRBJ1-1; D unresolved. CDR3 length: 15 amino acids. Germline CDR1 reads LNHDA; CDR2 reads SQIVND (reference sequence). The V end was cut by 2 bases, the J end by 1 base, with 11 bases between. The DNA of the CDR3 is TGTGCCAGTAGTATAAGTTCCCCACAGAACACTGAAGCTTTCTTT. Encoded protein: CASSISSPQNTEAFF.

The chain employs TRBV2 and TRBJ2-3; D is unclear. The CDR3 runs to 15 residues. Trimming left V 10 bases short and J 0 bases short, with 17 bases between. CDR1 is SNHLY and CDR2 is FYNNEI in the germline V gene. CDR3 region: CATLRAYTSTDTQYF. CDR3 nucleotide sequence: TGTGCCACCCTTCGAGCATATACTAGCACAGATACGCAGTATTTT.

This clonotype has a count of ten or more. The chain is built from TRBV7-2 and TRBJ2-1; possible D gene TRBD2, 6 bases. The V end was cut by 4 bases, the J end by 4 bases, with 20 bases between. This CDR3 is 17 amino acids long. Germline V gene lookup returns CDR1 SGHTA and CDR2 FQGNSA. The CDR3, as DNA: TGTGCCAGCAGCTCCTCTGAAGAAGCGGGCATTTACAATGAGCAGTTCTTC. Translation gives CASSSSEEAGIYNEQFF. Based on the CDR3 plus reference TRBV7-2 and TRBJ2-1, the full variable domain is GAGVSQSPSNKVTEKGKDVELRCDPISGHTALYWYRQSLGQGLEFLIYFQGNSAPDKSGLPSDRFSAERTGGSVSTLTIQRTQQEDSAVYLCASSSSEEAGIYNEQFFGPGTRLTVL.

This clonotype was recorded a few times. The chain employs TRBV6-2 or TRBV6-3 and TRBJ2-5; D uncertain. The CDR3 is 15 amino acids. V was clipped by 10 bases and J by 0 bases, with 18 bases between them. CDR1 is MNHEY, CDR2 SVGEGT, per germline. CDR3: CATTLRPLYQETQYF. CDR3 in DNA: TGTGCCACCACCCTCCGACCCCTGTACCAAGAGACCCAGTACTTC.

V and J are TRBV12-3 or TRBV12-4 and TRBJ1-2; tentative D call: TRBD1 (6 bases). V was pared by 6 bases and J by 1 base, with 12 bases between. The CDR3 runs 14 residues. DNA for the CDR3: TGTGCCAGCAGACTAGGGGGAGTTAACTATGGCTACACCTTC. Amino acids: CASRLGGVNYGYTF.